Reported below is one T cell receptor (beta chain). Germline V gene lookup returns CDR1 SNHLY and CDR2 FYNNEI. Trimming pared 10 bases from V and 2 bases from J, leaving 14 bases between. The length of the CDR3 is 13 residues. The data are from a study of T cell clonotyping in hematopoietic cell transplantation. The table came from immunoSEQ multiplex PCR; TCRdb's copy has only in-frame clones and leaves some out. The sample contains 5,000 or so clones, roughly 90% of which appear only once. Source: peripheral blood mononuclear cells, taken 100 days after allogeneic stem cell transplant. The receptor comes from a male patient between 65 and 85 years old who had an allogeneic stem cell transplant from an unrelated donor, so T cells may come from the graft donor. Some clones in this sample may be carry-over from other donors' samples. The chain has TRBV2 and TRBJ1-1; D gene ambiguous. The CDR3 spells CANSIRSNTEAFF. In nucleotides, the CDR3 is TGTGCCAACAGCATCCGGTCTAACACTGAAGCTTTCTTT.